The TCR beta chain under discussion was sequenced for a study of cytomegalovirus exposure and HLA in healthy donors. Study-wide findings and caveats: Most TCR sequences were seen very rarely across donors, but some public TCRs occurred in many. In vitro, a few CMV-associated chains proved specific for CMV antigens. Overall, 164 TCR beta chains were annotated as cytomegalovirus-associated. Reports credit the classifier with highly specific, highly sensitive diagnosis of cytomegalovirus status.

Turning to this clone: Its antigen is not known.

This CDR3 region has 13 residues. J was trimmed by 9 bases and V by 0 bases; bases with no gene match: 3. Germline-derived CDR1 and CDR2 are GTSNPN and SVGIG (reference sequence). Repertoires were generated with immunoSEQ multiplex PCR, while TCRdb's copy carries only in-frame clones and drops some. Of about 170,000 clones in the sample, roughly 89% were seen once. The chain couples TRBV30 to TRBJ1-5; 9 positions match TRBD1. The source material was PBMCs. This TCR derives from a woman aged 18 to 35 in good health and CMV-seropositive. CDR3 in DNA: TGTGCCTGGAGTGTGGACAGGGGATGGCCCCAGCATTTT. Its protein product is CAWSVDRGWPQHF. The complete variable domain, with remaining parts taken from reference TRBV30 and TRBJ1-5, reads SQTIHQWPATLVQPVGSPLSLECTVEGTSNPNLYWYRQAAGRGLQLLFYSVGIGQISSEVPQNLSASRPQDRQFILSSKKLLLSDSGFYLCAWSVDRGWPQHFGDGTRLSIL.